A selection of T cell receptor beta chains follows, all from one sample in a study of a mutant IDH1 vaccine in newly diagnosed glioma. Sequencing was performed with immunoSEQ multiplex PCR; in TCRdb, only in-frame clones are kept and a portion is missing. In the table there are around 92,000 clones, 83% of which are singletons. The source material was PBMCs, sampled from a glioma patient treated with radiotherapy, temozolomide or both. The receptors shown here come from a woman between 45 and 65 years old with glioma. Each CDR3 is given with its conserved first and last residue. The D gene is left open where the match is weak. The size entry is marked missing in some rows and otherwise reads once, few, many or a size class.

CDR3 protein: CASSFRQRREQYF; CDR3 DNA: TGTGCCAGCAGTTTTCGGCAGCGGCGGGAGCAGTACTTC; D gene: NA; V gene: TRBV27; J gene: TRBJ2-7; clone size: few
CDR3 protein: CASTYGRGRGETQYF; CDR3 DNA: TGTGCCAGCACCTACGGAAGGGGGCGAGGAGAGACCCAGTACTTC; D gene: TRBD1; V gene: TRBV25-1; J gene: TRBJ2-5; clone size: NA
CDR3 protein: CASSGQGSSYEQYF; CDR3 DNA: TGTGCCAGCAGCGGACAGGGGTCCTCCTACGAGCAGTACTTC; D gene: TRBD1; V gene: TRBV5-5; J gene: TRBJ2-7; clone size: NA
CDR3 protein: CASSVNGLEADEQYF; CDR3 DNA: TGTGCCAGCAGCGTAAACGGACTAGAAGCTGACGAGCAGTACTTC; D gene: TRBD2; V gene: TRBV9; J gene: TRBJ2-7; clone size: NA
CDR3 protein: CSALRDGYTF; CDR3 DNA: TGCAGCGCCCTCAGGGATGGCTACACCTTC; D gene: NA; V gene: TRBV29-1; J gene: TRBJ1-2; clone size: few
CDR3 protein: CASSAQGLAGVRGGWEQYF; CDR3 DNA: TGCGCCAGCAGCGCACAAGGACTAGCGGGGGTCAGAGGAGGTTGGGAGCAGTACTTC; D gene: TRBD2; V gene: TRBV5-1; J gene: TRBJ2-7; clone size: NA
CDR3 protein: CASSFRTGRTEAFF; CDR3 DNA: TGTGCCAGCAGTTTCCGGACAGGTCGCACTGAAGCTTTCTTT; D gene: TRBD1; V gene: TRBV27; J gene: TRBJ1-1; clone size: NA
CDR3 protein: CASSLAGGNQPQHF; CDR3 DNA: TGTGCCAGCAGCCTCGCAGGGGGCAATCAGCCCCAGCATTTT; D gene: NA; V gene: TRBV6-6; J gene: TRBJ1-5; clone size: NA
CDR3 protein: CASSVDYNEQFF; CDR3 DNA: TGTGCCAGCAGCGTAGATTACAATGAGCAGTTCTTC; D gene: NA; V gene: TRBV5-4; J gene: TRBJ2-1; clone size: NA
CDR3 protein: CASSLGAEGTEAFF; CDR3 DNA: TGCGCCAGCTCCCTCGGGGCCGAGGGCACTGAAGCTTTCTTT; D gene: NA; V gene: TRBV10-2; J gene: TRBJ1-1; clone size: NA
CDR3 protein: CASSLARDSSGANVLTF; CDR3 DNA: TGTGCCAGCAGCTTAGCGAGGGACAGCTCTGGGGCCAACGTCCTGACTTTC; D gene: TRBD1; V gene: TRBV7-9; J gene: TRBJ2-6; clone size: NA
CDR3 protein: CASSPHRVVKNIQYF; CDR3 DNA: TGTGCCAGCAGTCCCCACAGGGTTGTCAAAAACATTCAGTACTTC; D gene: NA; V gene: TRBV27; J gene: TRBJ2-4; clone size: NA
CDR3 protein: CASTPLESGEQYF; CDR3 DNA: TGTGCCAGCACCCCATTGGAGTCTGGGGAGCAGTACTTC; D gene: NA; V gene: TRBV27; J gene: TRBJ2-7; clone size: NA
CDR3 protein: CASSPGAGKNTEAFF; CDR3 DNA: TGTGCCAGCTCACCAGGAGCAGGGAAAAACACTGAAGCTTTCTTT; D gene: NA; V gene: TRBV18; J gene: TRBJ1-1; clone size: NA
CDR3 protein: CASSLGTGGSYEQYF; CDR3 DNA: TGCGCCAGCAGCTTAGGGACAGGGGGTTCCTACGAGCAGTACTTC; D gene: TRBD1; V gene: TRBV5-1; J gene: TRBJ2-7; clone size: NA
CDR3 protein: CASSPSRTEKLFF; CDR3 DNA: TGTGCCAGCAGCCCAAGCAGAACAGAAAAACTGTTTTTT; D gene: NA; V gene: TRBV7-8; J gene: TRBJ1-4; clone size: few
CDR3 protein: CASSRTGEVAEAFF; CDR3 DNA: TGTGCCAGCAGCAGGACAGGGGAGGTGGCTGAAGCTTTCTTT; D gene: TRBD1; V gene: TRBV9; J gene: TRBJ1-1; clone size: NA
CDR3 protein: CASSIAERFSSGNTIYF; CDR3 DNA: TGTGCCAGCAGTATTGCAGAAAGATTCAGCTCTGGAAACACCATATATTTT; D gene: NA; V gene: TRBV7-6; J gene: TRBJ1-3; clone size: NA
CDR3 protein: CASSLEYRNTEAFF; CDR3 DNA: TGTGCCAGCAGCTTGGAGTACAGGAACACTGAAGCTTTCTTT; D gene: NA; V gene: TRBV5-6; J gene: TRBJ1-1; clone size: NA
CDR3 protein: CASSSSPLGQETQYF; CDR3 DNA: TGCGCCAGCAGTTCTTCACCGTTGGGCCAAGAGACCCAGTACTTC; D gene: NA; V gene: TRBV5-1; J gene: TRBJ2-5; clone size: NA
CDR3 protein: CASRKTGAGANVLTF; CDR3 DNA: TGTGCCAGCAGGAAGACAGGGGCTGGGGCCAACGTCCTGACTTTC; D gene: TRBD1; V gene: TRBV28; J gene: TRBJ2-6; clone size: NA
CDR3 protein: CASSVEGTVMNTEAFF; CDR3 DNA: TGTGCCAGCAGCGTAGAGGGGACGGTCATGAACACTGAAGCTTTCTTT; D gene: NA; V gene: TRBV9; J gene: TRBJ1-1; clone size: NA
CDR3 protein: CASSLFGQGAQHF; CDR3 DNA: TGTGCCAGCAGTTTATTCGGACAGGGCGCCCAGCATTTT; D gene: TRBD1; V gene: TRBV28; J gene: TRBJ1-5; clone size: NA
CDR3 protein: CASSLTYEQYF; CDR3 DNA: TGTGCCAGCAGCCTGACCTACGAGCAGTACTTC; D gene: NA; V gene: TRBV28; J gene: TRBJ2-7; clone size: NA
CDR3 protein: CASSGESGNTIYF; CDR3 DNA: TGTGCCAGTAGCGGTGAATCTGGAAACACCATATATTTT; D gene: NA; V gene: TRBV19; J gene: TRBJ1-3; clone size: NA
CDR3 protein: CASTEASSYNSPLHF; CDR3 DNA: TGCGCCAGCACGGAAGCGAGCTCCTATAATTCACCCCTCCACTTT; D gene: NA; V gene: TRBV4-1; J gene: TRBJ1-6; clone size: NA
CDR3 protein: CASSPETGGLNEKLFF; CDR3 DNA: TGTGCCAGCAGTCCTGAGACGGGGGGCCTCAATGAAAAACTGTTTTTT; D gene: NA; V gene: TRBV7-9; J gene: TRBJ1-4; clone size: few
CDR3 protein: CASRTSGGNEQFF; CDR3 DNA: TGTGCCAGCAGGACTAGCGGGGGGAATGAGCAGTTCTTC; D gene: TRBD2; V gene: TRBV6-1; J gene: TRBJ2-1; clone size: NA
CDR3 protein: CASSPPTGVSKNIQYF; CDR3 DNA: TGTGCCAGCTCACCCCCAACAGGGGTGTCCAAAAACATTCAGTACTTC; D gene: TRBD1; V gene: TRBV18; J gene: TRBJ2-4; clone size: NA
CDR3 protein: CASSPGMDSDTQYF; CDR3 DNA: TGCGCCAGCAGCCCAGGCATGGATTCAGATACGCAGTATTTT; D gene: NA; V gene: TRBV5-1; J gene: TRBJ2-3; clone size: NA
CDR3 protein: CASSNPGPSLGAFF; CDR3 DNA: TGTGCCAGTAGTAACCCGGGACCCTCCCTGGGGGCTTTCTTT; D gene: NA; V gene: TRBV19; J gene: TRBJ1-1; clone size: NA
CDR3 protein: CASSLRGSYSTDTQYF; CDR3 DNA: TGTGCCAGCAGCTTAAGGGGGTCCTATAGCACAGATACGCAGTATTTT; D gene: NA; V gene: TRBV7-2; J gene: TRBJ2-3; clone size: NA
CDR3 protein: CASRVAGGPGEQFF; CDR3 DNA: TGTGCCAGCAGAGTAGCGGGGGGGCCGGGGGAGCAGTTCTTC; D gene: TRBD2; V gene: TRBV7-2; J gene: TRBJ2-1; clone size: NA
CDR3 protein: CASTARVYNEQFF; CDR3 DNA: TGTGCCAGCACGGCGCGAGTTTACAATGAGCAGTTCTTC; D gene: NA; V gene: TRBV2; J gene: TRBJ2-1; clone size: NA
CDR3 protein: CSAFSSYEQYF; CDR3 DNA: TGCAGCGCCTTCAGCTCCTACGAGCAGTACTTC; D gene: NA; V gene: TRBV29-1; J gene: TRBJ2-7; clone size: NA
CDR3 protein: CATSARQGPNSPLHF; CDR3 DNA: TGTGCCACCAGCGCTAGGCAGGGACCTAATTCACCCCTCCACTTT; D gene: NA; V gene: TRBV15; J gene: TRBJ1-6; clone size: NA
CDR3 protein: CASSSGRPPGTEAFF; CDR3 DNA: TGTGCCAGTAGTTCGGGTAGGCCTCCGGGCACTGAAGCTTTCTTT; D gene: NA; V gene: TRBV19; J gene: TRBJ1-1; clone size: few
CDR3 protein: CASSTRDTVKFYEQYF; CDR3 DNA: TGTGCCAGCAGCACTCGGGACACCGTAAAATTCTACGAGCAGTACTTC; D gene: NA; V gene: TRBV7-9; J gene: TRBJ2-7; clone size: NA
CDR3 protein: CASSLDRGNTDTQYF; CDR3 DNA: TGCGCCAGCAGCTTGGACAGGGGGAACACAGATACGCAGTATTTT; D gene: TRBD1; V gene: TRBV5-1; J gene: TRBJ2-3; clone size: NA
CDR3 protein: CASSQPGQSYEQYF; CDR3 DNA: TGTGCCAGCAGCCAGCCGGGACAGAGCTACGAGCAGTACTTC; D gene: TRBD1; V gene: TRBV14; J gene: TRBJ2-7; clone size: NA
CDR3 protein: CASRGLYEKLFF; CDR3 DNA: TGTGCCAGCAGGGGGCTCTATGAAAAACTGTTTTTT; D gene: NA; V gene: TRBV27; J gene: TRBJ1-4; clone size: NA
CDR3 protein: CASSESSRHQGQPQHF; CDR3 DNA: TGCGCCAGCAGTGAGTCGTCCAGGCATCAGGGTCAGCCCCAGCATTTT; D gene: NA; V gene: TRBV10-2; J gene: TRBJ1-5; clone size: NA
CDR3 protein: CASKRGMFPAFF; CDR3 DNA: TGTGCCAGTAAGAGAGGAATGTTTCCGGCTTTCTTT; D gene: NA; V gene: TRBV19; J gene: TRBJ1-1; clone size: NA
CDR3 protein: CASSPRYTEAFF; CDR3 DNA: TGTGCCAGCAGCCCCCGGTACACTGAAGCTTTCTTT; D gene: NA; V gene: TRBV11-2; J gene: TRBJ1-1; clone size: NA
CDR3 protein: CASSLASGGGWETQYF; CDR3 DNA: TGTGCCAGCAGCTTAGCGTCGGGCGGGGGGTGGGAGACCCAGTACTTC; D gene: TRBD2; V gene: TRBV7-2; J gene: TRBJ2-5; clone size: NA
CDR3 protein: CASTTPRGPRAGELFF; CDR3 DNA: TGTGCCAGCACTACCCCCCGGGGTCCCCGGGCCGGGGAGCTGTTTTTT; D gene: NA; V gene: TRBV5-5; J gene: TRBJ2-2; clone size: NA
CDR3 protein: CASRRTGDYEQYF; CDR3 DNA: TGTGCCAGCAGAAGGACAGGGGATTACGAGCAGTACTTC; D gene: TRBD1; V gene: TRBV7-2; J gene: TRBJ2-7; clone size: NA
CDR3 protein: CASNRLAGYEQYF; CDR3 DNA: TGTGCCAGCAATAGACTAGCGGGATACGAGCAGTACTTC; D gene: TRBD2; V gene: TRBV6-5; J gene: TRBJ2-7; clone size: NA
CDR3 protein: CAINTELNQPQHF; CDR3 DNA: TGTGCCATCAACACGGAGCTCAATCAGCCCCAGCATTTT; D gene: NA; V gene: TRBV10-3; J gene: TRBJ1-5; clone size: NA
CDR3 protein: CASMEGQLEAFF; CDR3 DNA: TGTGCCAGTATGGAGGGACAACTTGAAGCTTTCTTT; D gene: NA; V gene: TRBV19; J gene: TRBJ1-1; clone size: NA
CDR3 protein: CAIGSRANYGYTF; CDR3 DNA: TGTGCCATCGGAAGTAGAGCTAACTATGGCTACACCTTC; D gene: NA; V gene: TRBV10-3; J gene: TRBJ1-2; clone size: NA
CDR3 protein: CASSVVVNVNTEAFF; CDR3 DNA: TGTGCCAGCAGCGTAGTAGTCAATGTGAACACTGAAGCTTTCTTT; D gene: NA; V gene: TRBV9; J gene: TRBJ1-1; clone size: NA
CDR3 protein: CASSQAGQTNYGYTF; CDR3 DNA: TGCGCCAGCAGCCAAGCGGGACAGACCAACTATGGCTACACCTTC; D gene: TRBD1; V gene: TRBV5-1; J gene: TRBJ1-2; clone size: NA
CDR3 protein: CASSRTGLFGYTF; CDR3 DNA: TGTGCCAGCAGTAGGACAGGGCTCTTTGGCTACACCTTC; D gene: TRBD1; V gene: TRBV28; J gene: TRBJ1-2; clone size: NA
CDR3 protein: CASRKGGGETQYF; CDR3 DNA: TGTGCCAGCAGGAAGGGCGGGGGGGAGACCCAGTACTTC; D gene: TRBD2; V gene: TRBV6-5; J gene: TRBJ2-5; clone size: NA
CDR3 protein: CASSPTGLNTEAFF; CDR3 DNA: TGTGCCAGCAGTCCCACGGGATTGAACACTGAAGCTTTCTTT; D gene: NA; V gene: TRBV9; J gene: TRBJ1-1; clone size: NA
CDR3 protein: CASKSRGANTEAFF; CDR3 DNA: TGCGCCAGCAAATCACGGGGGGCGAACACTGAAGCTTTCTTT; D gene: NA; V gene: TRBV23-1; J gene: TRBJ1-1; clone size: few
CDR3 protein: CASSDPGELFF; CDR3 DNA: TGTGCCAGCAGCGACCCCGGGGAGCTGTTTTTT; D gene: NA; V gene: TRBV2; J gene: TRBJ2-2; clone size: NA
CDR3 protein: CASSPNRDRVATNEKLFF; CDR3 DNA: TGTGCCAGCAGCCCGAACCGGGACAGGGTTGCAACTAATGAAAAACTGTTTTTT; D gene: TRBD1; V gene: TRBV14; J gene: TRBJ1-4; clone size: few